This paragraph reports one T cell receptor (beta chain). Per the original methods: Estimates of nucleated cell counts were drawn from the amplification of reference gene primers. Using immunoSEQ multiplex PCR, the repertoire was profiled, and TCRdb retains in-frame clones only, with some absent. V, J and clone size were drawn from that table, and D and trimming were deduced from the DNA. The data hold 250,000 to 350,000 clones, with roughly nine tenths observed a single time. The data were taken from a study of blood T cell repertoires in COVID-19. Study-wide background: Material from acute and convalescent COVID-19 was sourced from the United States, Italy and Spain. PBMCs, B-cell-depleted T cells, or T cells were the source of the cDNA or gDNA that made up the material.

Allocation to cohorts depended on clinical history reported by the participants. Sequencing was carried out using PBMCs or T cells enriched from blood (not recorded which). This clonotype was sampled from a woman aged 25 to 39 who had recovered from COVID-19.

Here the CDR3 DNA reads TGTGCCAGCAGCTTAGAAGCCGGGAGTGAGCAGTACTTC. Residues: CASSLEAGSEQYF. The chain joins TRBV7-9 to TRBJ2-7, with D perhaps TRBD2 (6 bases). CDR3 size: 13 residues. The V end lost 1 base, the J end lost 7 bases, and 11 bases lay between the germline ends. Germline CDR1 reads SEHNR; CDR2 reads FQNEAQ (reference sequence).